The sequence of this TCR beta chain was determined in a study of CD8 T cells in ankylosing spondylitis. Whole-study results and caveats: Disease-linked clones were reportedly significantly enriched in matched ankylosing spondylitis synovial fluid.

TCRdb analysed the 5' RACE reads with MiXCR anew, one entry per CDR3 protein. The sample holds more than 150,000 distinct CDR3 sequences, 13% seen once. This clonotype was detected many times. Its antigen is as yet unknown. Germline V gene sequence: CDR1 MDHEN, CDR2 SYDVKM. CDR3 length: 16 residues. Trimming left V 3 bases short and J 0 bases short, with 12 bases between. The chain is built from TRBV28 and TRBJ2-1; D remains unclear. Sample: blood, either unsorted or a sorted T cell fraction (not recorded which). The TCR originated in a female donor with ankylosing spondylitis or in good health (not recorded which). CDR3 DNA sequence: TGTGCCAGCAGTTTGCGGCAGCGCCGCTCCTACAATGAGCAGTTCTTC. This gives the protein CASSLRQRRSYNEQFF.